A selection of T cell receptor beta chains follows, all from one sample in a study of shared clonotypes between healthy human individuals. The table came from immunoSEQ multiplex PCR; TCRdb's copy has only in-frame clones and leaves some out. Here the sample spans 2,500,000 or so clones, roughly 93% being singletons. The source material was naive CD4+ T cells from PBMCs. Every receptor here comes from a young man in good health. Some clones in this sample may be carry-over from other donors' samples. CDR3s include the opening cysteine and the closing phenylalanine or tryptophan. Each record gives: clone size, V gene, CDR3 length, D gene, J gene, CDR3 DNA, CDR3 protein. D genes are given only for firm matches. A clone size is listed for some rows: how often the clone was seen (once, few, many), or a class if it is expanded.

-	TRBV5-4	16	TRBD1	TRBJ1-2	TGTGCCAGCAGCTTGGGGACAGGGAATTATAACTATGGCTACACCTTC	CASSLGTGNYNYGYTF
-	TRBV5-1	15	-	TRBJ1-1	TGCGCCAGCAGCTTGGGGACGGGGTTGAACACTGAAGCTTTCTTT	CASSLGTGLNTEAFF
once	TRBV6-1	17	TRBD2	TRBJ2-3	TGTGCCAGCAGTGAAGGAGGTAGCGGGGTCTACACAGATACGCAGTATTTT	CASSEGGSGVYTDTQYF
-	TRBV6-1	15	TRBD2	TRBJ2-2	TGTGCGGGGCGGGAGGGAATGTTGCACACCGGGGAGCTGTTTTTT	CAGREGMLHTGELFF
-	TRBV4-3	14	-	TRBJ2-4	TGCGCCAGCAGCACAGGGCTAGCCAAAAACATTCAGTACTTC	CASSTGLAKNIQYF
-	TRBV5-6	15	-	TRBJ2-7	TGTGCCAGCAGCTTGGCGGGAACCCGGGCCTACGAGCAGTACTTC	CASSLAGTRAYEQYF
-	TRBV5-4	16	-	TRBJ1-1	TGTGCCAGCAGCCCCCATGGAACCGGAGGGTACACTGAAGCTTTCTTT	CASSPHGTGGYTEAFF
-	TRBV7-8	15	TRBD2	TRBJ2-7	TGTGCCAGCAGCTTACGCCAGCGGGAGAACTACGAGCAGTACTTC	CASSLRQRENYEQYF
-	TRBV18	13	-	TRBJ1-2	TGTGCCAGCTCACCGCGGGCCGGGGATGGCTACACCTTC	CASSPRAGDGYTF
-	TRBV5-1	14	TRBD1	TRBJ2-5	TGCGCCAGCAGCTCTACAGGGGGGATCGAGACCCAGTACTTC	CASSSTGGIETQYF